A single sample gave rise to the 30 T cell receptor beta chains below, sequenced in a study of T cell responses to AZD1222 COVID-19 vaccine. Clones were read by immunoSEQ multiplex PCR, and TCRdb kept only the in-frame ones, dropping some. The sample has 150,000 to 180,000 clones; roughly 90% are singletons. This specimen consisted of peripheral blood, obtained on day 0 of AZD1222 vaccination. These receptors all stem from an adult in good health.

The chain uses TRBV7-8 and TRBJ2-7, with TRBD1 identical over 7 bases. With V trimmed by 4 bases and J by 3 bases, 15 bases remained unmatched. The CDR3 contains 17 residues. From germline, CDR1 is SGHVS and CDR2 FQNEAQ. In nucleotides, the CDR3 is TGTGCCAGCAGCTCCCGGACAGGACAAGTCAGGGTCTACGAGCAGTACTTC. Its protein is CASSSRTGQVRVYEQYF.

The chain is built from TRBV9 and TRBJ1-2; 7 bases are a match to TRBD1. The V gene end was trimmed by 4 bases and the J gene end by 7 bases; junction bases not matched to a gene: 13. Looked up from germline, CDR1 is SGDLS and CDR2 is YYNGEE. This CDR3 has 15 amino acids. The CDR3 DNA reads TGTGCCAGCAGCCCTGAGGGACAGAGGTCCGGTGGCTACACCTTC. Its translation: CASSPEGQRSGGYTF. The variable domain in full, with the rest retrieved from reference TRBV9 and TRBJ1-2, is DSGVTQTPKHLITATGQRVTLRCSPRSGDLSVYWYQQSLDQGLQFLIQYYNGEERAKGNILERFSAQQFPDLHSELNLSSLELGDSALYFCASSPEGQRSGGYTFGSGTRLTVV.

V usage is TRBV11-3 and J usage is TRBJ2-1, with D tentatively TRBD2 (6 bases). The germline V and J ends were trimmed by 5 bases and 3 bases, with 14 bases remaining between them. CDR1 and CDR2 from the germline V gene are SGHNT and YENEEA. The CDR3 has 15 amino acids. As DNA, the CDR3 is TGTGCCAGCAGCCTGGGGCTGGGGGGCTACAATGAGCAGTTCTTC. As protein: CASSLGLGGYNEQFF.

This chain joins TRBV4-2 and TRBJ2-3, with TRBD2 matching 11 bases. The CDR3 is 21 amino acids. J gave up 8 bases and V 3 bases, and 25 bases lay outside the gene matches. Germline CDR1 LGHNA, CDR2 YNFKEQ. The CDR3 DNA reads as TGTGCCAGCAGCCAGGAGATGCCTAGCGGGAGGTTCGCCCGCACGAAGGGTACGCAGTATTTT. Its translation: CASSQEMPSGRFARTKGTQYF.

This sequence joins TRBV7-9 and TRBJ1-2; no firm D call. The length of the CDR3 is 15 residues. CDR1 is SEHNR and CDR2 is FQNEAQ in the germline V gene (reference sequence). The ends were cut back, 5 bases at V and 4 bases at J, with 17 bases in the middle. DNA of the CDR3: TGTGCCAGCAGCGACAACAACGGTGAAGGCTATGGCTACACCTTC. Translated, it gives CASSDNNGEGYGYTF.

This chain links TRBV6-2 or TRBV6-3 with TRBJ1-1, with D uncertain. Germline-derived CDR1 and CDR2 are MNHEY and SVGEGT. The CDR3 spans 16 residues. The germline V and J ends were trimmed by 5 bases and 5 bases, with 21 bases remaining between them. CDR3 protein: CASSDHNRGSRTEAFF. The DNA for the CDR3 is TGTGCCAGCAGTGATCATAACCGGGGTTCAAGGACTGAAGCTTTCTTT.

This chain connects TRBV3-1 (or the pseudogene TRBV3-2) to TRBJ2-7; D tentatively reads TRBD1 or TRBD2 (6 bases each). Germline V gene data show CDR1 as LGHDT and CDR2 as YNNKEL (reference sequence). The CDR3 has 15 residues. The germline V and J ends were trimmed by 4 bases and 2 bases, with 15 bases remaining between them. The CDR3 sequence is CASSRYAGQTYEQYF. The CDR3 DNA follows: TGTGCCAGCAGCCGCTACGCGGGACAAACCTACGAGCAGTACTTC.

In DNA, the CDR3 is TGTGCCAGCTCACCAACAGGGGGGACGAACACTGAAGCTTTCTTT. Translation: CASSPTGGTNTEAFF. The chain carries TRBV18 and TRBJ1-1; 8 nucleotides align to TRBD1. The CDR3 is 15 amino acids. V trimming: 2 bases; J trimming: 1 base; junction bases outside the gene matches: 3. Germline values: CDR1 KGHSH, CDR2 LQKENI.

The genes are TRBV19 and TRBJ1-3; unclear D gene. Germline loops: CDR1 LNHDA, CDR2 SQIVND (reference sequence). This CDR3 has 14 amino acids. V dropped 4 bases and J dropped 5 bases, with 12 bases sitting between them. DNA for the CDR3: TGTGCCAGTAGTAAGCCGGGAGCGCGAAACACCATATATTTT. Amino acid sequence: CASSKPGARNTIYF.

This rearrangement joins TRBV4-1 to TRBJ2-7; D remains ambiguous. Trimming shortened V by 0 bases and J by 1 base, and 10 bases separated the two germline ends. From germline, CDR1 is MGHRA and CDR2 YSYEKL. The CDR3 length is 15 residues. In DNA, the CDR3 is TGCGCCAGCAGCCAAGATGAAGACGGATCCTACGAGCAGTACTTC. Residues: CASSQDEDGSYEQYF.

This sequence joins TRBV7-9 and TRBJ1-5; no firm D call. V was cut by 4 bases and J by 1 base, with 8 bases left in between. The CDR3 covers 14 residues. The V gene's germline CDR1 is SEHNR and CDR2 FQNEAQ (reference sequence). In DNA, the CDR3 is TGTGCCAGCAGCTCCTCCGGGAGCAATCAGCCCCAGCATTTT. Its protein product is CASSSSGSNQPQHF.

This clone was seen once. The J gene is TRBJ1-2, the V gene TRBV4-3; the match to TRBD1 covers 10 bases. The germline V gene has CDR1 LGHNA and CDR2 YSLEER. Trimming took 2 bases from V and 6 from J; bases not matched to a gene: 6. The CDR3 totals 15 residues. The CDR3 DNA reads TGCGCCAGCAGCCAATCGCGGACAGGGGGGAATGGCTACACCTTC. Protein product: CASSQSRTGGNGYTF.

The genes are TRBV2 and TRBJ1-2; TRBD1 matches at 9 bases. Germline V gene sequence: CDR1 SNHLY, CDR2 FYNNEI. This CDR3 is built from 15 residues. V shed 2 bases, J shed 7 bases, and the junction held 8 bases outside the gene matches. CDR3 sequence: CASSESRQGDSGYTF. The CDR3 DNA is TGTGCCAGCAGTGAAAGCCGACAGGGGGATAGTGGCTACACCTTC.

This clone came up a few times. Mismatch with germline at one junction end may stem from a read error. The rearrangement joins TRBV7-7 to TRBJ2-7; possibly TRBD2 for D (5 bases). Per germline, CDR1 SSHAT and CDR2 FNYEAQ (reference sequence). The CDR3 is 15 amino acids. The CDR3 nucleotides are TGTGCTAGCAGCTCCCGACGGGGTCCGCTCTACGAGCAGTACTTC. This gives the protein CASSSRRGPLYEQYF.

CDR3 sequence: CAWDRVTEAFF. DNA for the CDR3: TGTGCCTGGGACAGGGTGACTGAAGCTTTCTTT. The chain recombines TRBV30 with TRBJ1-1, with TRBD1 identical over 7 bases. The ends lost 5 bases at V and 5 bases at J; junction bases unmatched: 2. Germline lookup yields CDR1 GTSNPN and CDR2 SVGIG (reference sequence). This CDR3 is built from 11 residues.

The chain is built from TRBV6-5 and TRBJ1-1; D is undetermined. Trimming removed 2 bases from V and 5 bases from J, with 9 bases in between. Looked up from germline, CDR1 is MNHEY and CDR2 is SVGAGI. The CDR3 length is 13 residues. The CDR3 coding sequence is TGTGCCAGCAGTTACATAAGTGGTACTGAAGCTTTCTTT. This translates into CASSYISGTEAFF.

This clone has a single count. The chain carries TRBV7-9 and TRBJ2-5; TRBD2 matches at 7 bases. The germline V gene has CDR1 SEHNR and CDR2 FQNEAQ (reference sequence). The CDR3 sequence is 14 residues long. J gave up 3 bases and V 5 bases, and 6 bases lay outside the gene matches. CDR3 in amino acids: CASSPGGSEETQYF. The CDR3 DNA reads TGTGCCAGCAGCCCGGGGGGTAGCGAAGAGACCCAGTACTTC.

This clone was detected once. This sequence joins TRBV13 and TRBJ2-5, with D perhaps given as TRBD1 or TRBD2 (6 bases each). V was clipped by 6 bases and J by 5 bases, with 10 bases between them. The CDR3 has 12 amino acids. Looked up from germline, CDR1 is PRHDT and CDR2 is FYEKMQ (reference sequence). This chain's CDR3 is CASSRGVETQYF. CDR3 DNA: TGTGCCAGCAGTAGGGGGGTGGAGACCCAGTACTTC.

The rearrangement links TRBV4-2 to TRBJ2-2; 7 bases agree with TRBD2. V shed 3 bases and J 5 bases; nucleotides not matched to a gene: 3. The length of the CDR3 is 14 residues. Germline lookup yields CDR1 LGHNA and CDR2 YNFKEQ. CDR3 protein: CASSQGGLTGELFF. The CDR3 DNA is TGTGCCAGCAGCCAGGGAGGGCTGACCGGGGAGCTGTTTTTT.

The chain links TRBV27 to TRBJ1-1, with D unresolved. This CDR3 spans 15 amino acids. Trimming took off 3 bases at V and 0 bases at J, with 11 bases between the two ends. Germline-derived CDR1 and CDR2 are MNHEY and SMNVEV (reference sequence). CDR3 nucleotide sequence: TGTGCCAGCAGTTTCGACGGAAACATGAACACTGAAGCTTTCTTT. Translation: CASSFDGNMNTEAFF.

V usage is TRBV18 and J usage is TRBJ2-7; D is ambiguous. Trimming removed 3 bases from V and 0 bases from J, with 6 bases in between. This CDR3 is built from 13 residues. Germline-derived CDR1 and CDR2 are KGHSH and LQKENI. Here the CDR3 DNA reads TGTGCCAGCTCACCCTACTCCTCCTACGAGCAGTACTTC. Amino acid sequence: CASSPYSSYEQYF. Using reference TRBV18 and TRBJ2-7 for the parts outside the CDR3, the full variable domain is NAGVMQNPRHLVRRRGQEARLRCSPMKGHSHVYWYRQLPEEGLKFMVYLQKENIIDESGMPKERFSAEFPKEGPSILRIQQVVRGDSAAYFCASSPYSSYEQYFGPGTRLTVT.

V is TRBV4-1 and J is TRBJ2-7, with D possibly being TRBD1 or TRBD2 (5 bases each). V dropped 4 bases and J dropped 0 bases, with 10 bases sitting between them. Germline assignment: CDR1 MGHRA and CDR2 YSYEKL. CDR3 length: 14 residues. The CDR3 DNA reads as TGCGCCAGCAGCCGGGACGGCAGCTCCTACGAGCAGTACTTC. Translated, it gives CASSRDGSSYEQYF.

J is TRBJ2-5 and V is TRBV2; D is possibly TRBD1 or TRBD2 (5 bases each). The CDR3 consists of 13 residues. From germline, CDR1 is SNHLY and CDR2 FYNNEI. V was clipped by 6 bases and J by 4 bases, with 12 bases between them. In DNA form, the CDR3 reads TGTGCCAGCAGCGTGGGACGGAGAGAGACCCAGTACTTC. Translation gives CASSVGRRETQYF.

This sequence joins TRBV4-1 and TRBJ1-5; a possible D gene is TRBD1 (5 bases). The CDR3 runs to 15 residues. Germline lookup yields CDR1 MGHRA and CDR2 YSYEKL. Between the trimmed V and J ends, which lost 8 bases and 1 base, there was a span of 15 bases. The CDR3 is CASRVGDASNQPQHF. In DNA form, the CDR3 reads TGCGCCAGCCGGGTGGGGGATGCCAGCAATCAGCCCCAGCATTTT.

This chain uses TRBV5-6 with TRBJ2-3; perhaps TRBD2 as D (7 bases). The germline gives CDR1 SGHDT, CDR2 YYEEEE. Trimming pared 0 bases from V and 0 bases from J, leaving 11 bases between. The CDR3 contains 16 residues. The CDR3 region is CASSLGGGVSTDTQYF. The CDR3 nucleotides are TGTGCCAGCAGCTTGGGGGGGGGCGTAAGCACAGATACGCAGTATTTT.

The chain joins TRBV6-5 to TRBJ2-1, with no clear D. Trimming pared 8 bases from V and 3 bases from J, leaving 11 bases between. The CDR3 spans 13 residues. The germline CDR1 and CDR2 sequences are MNHEY and SVGAGI. CDR3: CASSLVIYNEQFF. In DNA, the CDR3 is TGTGCCAGCTCCCTAGTTATCTACAATGAGCAGTTCTTC.

CDR3 protein: CASSTTSGSPGEQYF. CDR3 DNA: TGCGCCAGCAGCACGACTAGCGGGAGCCCCGGCGAGCAGTACTTC. The chain couples TRBV5-1 to TRBJ2-7; 12 bases fit TRBD2. The J segment lost 6 bases and the V segment lost 4 bases, leaving 8 bases of the junction unmatched. The CDR3 extends over 15 amino acids. The germline V gene has CDR1 SGHRS and CDR2 YFSETQ.

V usage is TRBV10-3 and J usage is TRBJ2-7; 7 bases are shared with TRBD2. The J segment lost 6 bases and the V segment lost 1 base, leaving 0 bases of the junction unmatched. The CDR3 runs 12 residues. Per germline, CDR1 ENHRY and CDR2 SYGVKD. CDR3 nucleotides: TGTGCCATCAGTGAGTGGGGGGGCGAGCAGTACTTC. Protein product: CAISEWGGEQYF.

The chain employs TRBV6-1 and TRBJ1-5, with TRBD1 identical over 8 bases. Germline V CDR1 and CDR2: MNHNS, SASEGT. The CDR3 runs 13 residues. Trimming took 6 bases from V and 3 from J; bases not matched to a gene: 1. This chain's CDR3 is CASRDRDNQPQHF. CDR3 nucleotide sequence: TGTGCCAGCAGGGACAGGGACAATCAGCCCCAGCATTTT.

The sample holds a few counts of this clone. The chain joins TRBV10-3 to TRBJ2-2; D is perhaps TRBD2 (6 bases). Germline V gene lookup returns CDR1 ENHRY and CDR2 SYGVKD. With 0 bases removed from V and 2 bases from J, the gap between germline ends came to 10 bases. CDR3 length equals 16 residues. This chain's CDR3 is CAISESRRGNTGELFF. The CDR3 DNA sequence: TGTGCCATCAGTGAGTCCCGGCGGGGCAACACCGGGGAGCTGTTTTTT.